Listed below are T cell receptor beta chains from one sample, sequenced in a study of shared clonotypes between healthy human individuals. Profiling relied on immunoSEQ multiplex PCR, and the TCRdb table lists in-frame clones only, not all of them. Among 2 million to 2.5 million clones listed, 80% to 95% were seen once. Sequenced material: naive CD4+ T cells from PBMCs. The receptors here all came from a man aged 18 to 30 in good health. Some clones in this sample may be carry-over from other donors' samples. Each CDR3 is given with its conserved first and last residue. Each record gives: J gene, CDR3 length, V gene, D gene, clone size, CDR3 protein, CDR3 DNA. The D gene is left open where the match is weak. Clone size appears in some rows only: once, few, many, or a class for an expanded clone.

>TRBJ1-5|16|TRBV19|TRBD1|few
CASSIDTGTGNQPQHF
TGTGCCAGTAGTATAGACACCGGGACAGGGAATCAGCCCCAGCATTTT
>TRBJ1-5|15|TRBV6-5|.|.
CASRRDTHSNQPQHF
TGTGCCAGCAGGCGGGACACACATAGCAATCAGCCCCAGCATTTT
>TRBJ2-1|13|TRBV11-2|.|.
CASSSRAGVSVFF
TGTGCCAGCAGCTCACGGGCTGGGGTATCGGTGTTCTTC
>TRBJ1-1|13|TRBV4-3|TRBD1|.
CASSQDSRGKAFF
TGCGCCAGCAGCCAAGATTCCAGGGGGAAAGCTTTCTTT
>TRBJ2-7|15|TRBV9|TRBD2|.
CASSPGLAGVSEQYF
TGTGCCAGCAGCCCCGGACTAGCGGGAGTGAGCGAGCAGTACTTC
>TRBJ2-6|16|TRBV6-1|.|.
CASSEFTGPGANVLTF
TGTGCCAGCAGTGAGTTTACAGGGCCTGGGGCCAACGTCCTGACTTTC
>TRBJ2-1|14|TRBV5-6|TRBD1|.
CASSLRDRGFEQFF
TGTGCCAGCAGCCTCCGGGACAGGGGTTTTGAGCAGTTCTTC
>TRBJ1-5|16|TRBV27|.|.
CASSPSGRVTGQPQHF
TGTGCCAGCTCGCCGAGTGGACGGGTAACGGGTCAGCCCCAGCATTTT
>TRBJ2-2|13|TRBV14|.|.
CASSRHTTGELFF
TGTGCCAGCAGCCGACACACAACCGGGGAGCTGTTTTTT
>TRBJ1-1|15|TRBV5-4|.|.
CASSLGQVRNTEAFF
TGTGCCAGCAGCTTGGGGCAGGTCCGTAACACTGAAGCTTTCTTT
>TRBJ2-7|14|TRBV18|TRBD1|.
CASSPDRVLGEQYF
TGTGCCAGCTCACCGGACAGGGTACTGGGCGAGCAGTACTTC
>TRBJ2-1|14|TRBV7-9|TRBD2|.
CASSHRGAGGHEFF
TGTGCCAGCAGCCACCGGGGTGCGGGAGGACACGAGTTCTTC
>TRBJ2-7|16|TRBV11-2|TRBD2|.
CASSRLNSGIPYEQYF
TGTGCCAGCAGCCGACTCAACAGCGGGATCCCCTACGAGCAGTACTTC
>TRBJ1-6|15|TRBV30|.|.
CAWSVRGSGNSPLHF
TGTGCCTGGAGTGTTAGGGGGTCAGGTAATTCACCCCTCCACTTT
>TRBJ1-2|11|TRBV20-1|.|.
CSARGGVGYTF
TGCAGTGCTAGAGGAGGGGTGGGCTACACCTTC
>TRBJ1-1|16|TRBV27|.|.
CASSSRRPPRDTEAFF
TGTGCCAGCAGCAGCCGGAGGCCCCCTCGGGACACTGAAGCTTTCTTT
>TRBJ2-7|15|TRBV6-5|TRBD2|.
CASSRGGLAGHEQYF
TGTGCCAGCAGCCGGGGGGGACTAGCGGGCCACGAGCAGTACTTC
>TRBJ2-2|15|TRBV11-2|.|once
CASSLFKGSTGELFF
TGTGCCAGCAGCTTATTCAAGGGTTCCACCGGGGAGCTGTTTTTT
>TRBJ2-1|15|TRBV25-1|.|once
CASSGGLAESNEQFF
TGTGCCAGCAGTGGGGGGCTAGCGGAATCAAATGAGCAGTTCTTC
>TRBJ2-7|13|TRBV5-1|.|.
CASSADSWYEQYF
TGCGCCAGCAGCGCCGACAGCTGGTACGAGCAGTACTTC
>TRBJ1-1|18|TRBV5-4|TRBD1|.
CASSPGQGAGLGNTEAFF
TGTGCCAGCAGCCCCGGACAGGGGGCAGGGTTGGGGAACACTGAAGCTTTCTTT
>TRBJ1-2|14|TRBV28|.|.
CASTSGEGVYGYTF
TGTGCCAGCACATCCGGGGAAGGCGTCTATGGCTACACCTTC
>TRBJ1-1|12|TRBV19|TRBD1|.
CASRYRGTEAFF
TGTGCCAGTAGATACAGGGGGACTGAAGCTTTCTTT
>TRBJ2-7|16|TRBV5-4|.|once
CASSPAQRRSTYEQYF
TGTGCCAGCAGTCCAGCCCAAAGGCGGAGTACCTACGAGCAGTACTTC
>TRBJ2-3|17|TRBV5-6|.|.
CASSFGELAASTDTQYF
TGTGCCAGCAGCTTCGGGGAACTAGCAGCTAGCACAGATACGCAGTATTTT
>TRBJ1-5|15|TRBV7-6|TRBD1|.
CASSRYRGQDQPQHF
TGTGCCAGCAGCAGGTACAGGGGGCAAGATCAGCCCCAGCATTTT
>TRBJ1-1|12|TRBV7-8|.|.
CASSLALGEAFF
TGTGCCAGCAGCTTAGCGCTCGGGGAAGCTTTCTTT
>TRBJ1-2|14|TRBV2|TRBD1|.
CASRRTGANYGYTF
TGTGCCAGCAGACGAACAGGGGCTAACTATGGCTACACCTTC
>TRBJ1-1|13|TRBV25-1|.|.
CASSVLAGTEAFF
TGTGCCAGCAGTGTCCTGGCGGGAACTGAAGCTTTCTTT
>TRBJ2-7|15|TRBV7-2|TRBD2|.
CASSLGTSGYYEQYF
TGTGCCAGCAGCTTAGGGACTAGCGGTTACTACGAGCAGTACTTC
>TRBJ2-5|12|TRBV29-1|TRBD2|.
CSVGLAQETQYF
TGCAGCGTCGGACTAGCACAAGAGACCCAGTACTTC
>TRBJ1-2|14|TRBV5-6|.|.
CASSQRTVGGGYTF
TGTGCCAGCAGCCAACGGACAGTGGGGGGAGGCTACACCTTC
>TRBJ2-6|13|TRBV25-1|.|.
CASSATGANVLTF
TGTGCCAGCAGTGCAACTGGGGCCAACGTCCTGACTTTC
>TRBJ2-1|16|TRBV9|TRBD2|.
CASSARPSGRGNEQFF
TGTGCCAGCAGCGCGAGACCTAGCGGGAGGGGGAATGAGCAGTTCTTC
>TRBJ1-4|14|TRBV18|.|.
CASSPRRGGEKLFF
TGTGCCAGCTCACCAAGAAGGGGTGGAGAAAAACTGTTTTTT
>TRBJ2-5|17|TRBV7-8|.|.
CASSFWGRGPVKETQYF
TGTGCCAGCAGCTTTTGGGGGAGGGGGCCAGTAAAAGAGACCCAGTACTTC
>TRBJ2-7|15|TRBV28|TRBD2|.
CASSKPGLSSYEQYF
TGTGCCAGCAGCAAACCGGGACTATCCTCCTACGAGCAGTACTTC
>TRBJ2-5|16|TRBV4-1|.|.
CASSPQTGRGQETQYF
TGCGCCAGCAGCCCTCAAACGGGGCGAGGTCAAGAGACCCAGTACTTC
>TRBJ2-5|16|TRBV7-9|TRBD2|.
CASSSWRTWEGETQYF
TGTGCCAGCAGCTCGTGGCGGACGTGGGAGGGAGAGACCCAGTACTTC
>TRBJ2-7|16|TRBV5-1|TRBD2|.
CASSLRPEGLAYEQYF
TGCGCCAGCAGCTTGCGGCCGGAGGGACTAGCGTACGAGCAGTACTTC
>TRBJ1-5|15|TRBV2|TRBD1|.
CASSQGVGLLQPQHF
TGTGCCAGCAGTCAGGGGGTAGGCCTACTTCAGCCCCAGCATTTT
>TRBJ2-7|14|TRBV2|.|.
CASSKRGSPYEQYF
TGTGCCAGCAGTAAGAGGGGGTCCCCCTACGAGCAGTACTTC
>TRBJ2-1|15|TRBV10-3|TRBD1|.
CAISERTGLHNEQFF
TGTGCCATCAGTGAGAGGACAGGGCTCCACAATGAGCAGTTCTTC
>TRBJ2-7|14|TRBV28|.|.
CASTPRWGAYEQYF
TGTGCCAGCACCCCGAGGTGGGGGGCCTACGAGCAGTACTTC
>TRBJ2-7|12|TRBV28|.|.
CASTGRVYEQYF
TGTGCCAGCACGGGCAGGGTGTACGAGCAGTACTTC
>TRBJ2-1|12|TRBV18|.|.
CASSRLENEQFF
TGTGCCAGCTCACGACTGGAGAATGAGCAGTTCTTC
>TRBJ2-5|15|TRBV11-1|TRBD2|.
CASSVQREGRETQYF
TGTGCCAGCAGCGTTCAGCGGGAGGGCCGGGAGACCCAGTACTTC
>TRBJ2-5|13|TRBV11-3|.|.
CASSLDTGETQYF
TGTGCCAGCAGCTTAGATACGGGAGAGACCCAGTACTTC